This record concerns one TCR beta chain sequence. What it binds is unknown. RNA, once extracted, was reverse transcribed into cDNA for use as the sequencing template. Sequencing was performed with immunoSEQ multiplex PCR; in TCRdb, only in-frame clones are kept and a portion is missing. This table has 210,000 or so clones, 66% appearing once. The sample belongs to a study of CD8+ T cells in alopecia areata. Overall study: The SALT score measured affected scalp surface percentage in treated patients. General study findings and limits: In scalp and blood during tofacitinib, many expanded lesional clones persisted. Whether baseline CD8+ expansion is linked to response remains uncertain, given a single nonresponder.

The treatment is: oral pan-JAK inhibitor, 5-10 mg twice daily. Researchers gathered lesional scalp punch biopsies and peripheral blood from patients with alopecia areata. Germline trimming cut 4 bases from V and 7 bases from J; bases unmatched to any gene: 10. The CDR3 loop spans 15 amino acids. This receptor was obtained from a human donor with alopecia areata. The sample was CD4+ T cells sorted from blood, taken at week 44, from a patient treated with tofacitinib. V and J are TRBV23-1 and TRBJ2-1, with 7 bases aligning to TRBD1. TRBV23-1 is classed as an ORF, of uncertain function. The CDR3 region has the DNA TGCGCCAGCAGTCCACGGGACAGCCGTAGAAATGAGCAGTTCTTC. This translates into CASSPRDSRRNEQFF.